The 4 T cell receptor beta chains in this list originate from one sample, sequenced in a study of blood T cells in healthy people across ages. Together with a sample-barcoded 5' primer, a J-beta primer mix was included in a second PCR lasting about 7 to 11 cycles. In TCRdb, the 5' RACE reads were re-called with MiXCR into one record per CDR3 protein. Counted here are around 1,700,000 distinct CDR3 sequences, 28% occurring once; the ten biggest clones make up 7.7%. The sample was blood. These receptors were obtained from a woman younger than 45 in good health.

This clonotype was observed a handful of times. CDR3 sequence: CASSRELSGDEQFF. CDR3 nucleotide sequence: TGTGCCAGCAGCCGAGAACTTTCAGGAGATGAGCAGTTCTTC. The V gene is TRBV7-6, the J gene TRBJ2-1, with no clear D. The ends were cut back, 5 bases at V and 8 bases at J, with 16 bases in the middle. This CDR3 is built from 14 residues. CDR1 is SGHVS and CDR2 is FNYEAQ in the germline V gene.

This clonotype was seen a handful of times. In nucleotides, the CDR3 is TGTGCCAGCAGCGGGGGGGGCGGGGGATACATTCAGTACTTC. Translated, it gives CASSGGGGGYIQYF. The J gene is TRBJ2-4, the V gene TRBV7-2, with TRBD2 as a possible D gene (7 bases). Trimming took off 5 bases at V and 8 bases at J, with 16 bases between the two ends. Germline V lookup: CDR1 SGHTA, CDR2 FQGNSA. The CDR3 length is 14 residues.

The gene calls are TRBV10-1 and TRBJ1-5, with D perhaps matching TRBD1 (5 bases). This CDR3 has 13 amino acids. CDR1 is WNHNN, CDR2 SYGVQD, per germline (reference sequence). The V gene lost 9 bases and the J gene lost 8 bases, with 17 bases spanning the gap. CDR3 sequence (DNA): TGCGCCAGTCCCTCGGGGCGACGAAAGCCCCAGCATTTT. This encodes CASPSGRRKPQHF.

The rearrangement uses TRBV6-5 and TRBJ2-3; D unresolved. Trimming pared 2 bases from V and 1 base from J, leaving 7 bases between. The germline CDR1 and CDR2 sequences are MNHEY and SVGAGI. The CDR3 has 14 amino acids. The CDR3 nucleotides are TGTGCCAGCAGTTACGATTGGGGCACAGATACGCAGTATTTT. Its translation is CASSYDWGTDTQYF.